The entry below describes one TCR beta chain. Its target is not known. This entry comes from a study of a mutant IDH1 vaccine in newly diagnosed glioma. As for the study in general: Vaccinations were initiated 4-6 weeks following radiotherapy alone, or were given together with temozolomide cycles. Earlier care involved radiotherapy, temozolomide, or both, and the majority received both.

Libraries were prepared by immunoSEQ multiplex PCR; TCRdb keeps only in-frame clonotypes and omits some of them. The repertoire has approximately 51,000 clones, more than 70% of them found once; the top ten carry 1.8%. The study's findings and limits: Vaccine-induced responses were seen in 85% to 95% of patients, spanning several MHC alleles. It seemed that pseudoprogression was not linked to changes in the top peripheral T cell clonotypes.

The ends were cut back, 4 bases at V and 6 bases at J, with 9 bases in the middle. Germline CDR1 reads SNHLY; CDR2 reads FYNNEI. There are 13 residues in the CDR3. Time point described: week 5, during vaccination. A 20-mer mutant IDH1 peptide at 300 ug was injected subcutaneously with topical imiquimod. This receptor was obtained from a woman aged 40-49 years with glioma. Sequencing used PBMCs, obtained from a glioma patient whose treatment included an IDH1 peptide vaccine. This chain links TRBV2 with TRBJ1-4; the D is unclear. In DNA form, the CDR3 reads TGTGCCAGCAGTGCGTCTGTGGATGAAAAACTGTTTTTT. It translates to CASSASVDEKLFF.